This T cell receptor (beta chain) is drawn from a study of OX40 agonist ivuxolimab in advanced cancers. Study-level background: The costimulatory receptor OX40 (CD134) was targeted by ivuxolimab, a fully human IgG2 agonistic monoclonal antibody. Intravenous ivuxolimab was administered to patients every 2 weeks at six dose levels: 0.01, 0.1, 0.3, 1.5, 3 and 10 mg/kg. Of the approximately 50 dose-escalation patients, hepatocellular carcinoma was present in around 19, melanoma in around 15, renal cell carcinoma in 9 and head and neck cancer in 9. A male proportion of roughly 85% and a mean age of approximately 60 years, ranging from 23 to 79, were recorded for the dose-escalation cohort. Patients were allowed to have had prior anti-PD-1, anti-PD-L1 or anti-CTLA-4 therapy, and more than 30% of the dose-escalation patients had previously received checkpoint inhibitors. Partial responses occurred in three dose-escalation patients: two with cutaneous melanoma and one with hepatocellular carcinoma. Peripheral TCRbeta sequencing aimed to test whether ivuxolimab altered TCR sequence diversity and caused clonal T-cell expansion. The paper reports the monotherapy dose-escalation portion (N = 52 patients) of the phase I ivuxolimab trial.

Notes on this clone: Its antigen remains unidentified. No much larger clonotype is one base removed from it; base qualities were not supplied.

To sequence the TCRbeta CDR3 region, genomic DNA was isolated from the sorted cells. The immunoSEQ Assay was used for sequencing of TCRbeta CDR3 regions. The source is immuneACCESS, and TCRdb retained only in-frame sequences with V and J called. Part of the clones is not carried over; for the studies checked, unresolved V genes explain less than half of this, and the remainder is unexplained. Counted in this sample were tens of thousands of clones; 65% to 85% of them appeared once. The top ten constitute 3.5% to 4.5% of the sample. The trial excluded patients who had a history of autoimmune disease or who were on systemic immunosuppression. In every dose cohort, peripheral blood was drawn for TCR sequencing at baseline, cycle 4 day 1, and cycle 7 day 1. The samples were taken from a phase I, first-in-human, multicenter, open-label dose-escalation trial of ivuxolimab. Adults with locally advanced or metastatic head and neck squamous cell, hepatocellular, melanoma or renal cell carcinoma were enrolled in the trial. CD4+ and CD8+ T cells were sorted separately from peripheral blood before TCR sequencing.

Study-wide findings and limitations: In the 0.1-3.0 mg/kg groups, partial responders had among the lowest normalized peripheral clonal expansion, particularly in CD8+ T cells. On average, CD8+ T cells showed more expanded clones than CD4+ T cells after ivuxolimab. Low levels of normalized T-cell clonal expansion were also seen in some nonresponding patients. Which antigens the clonally expanded peripheral T cells were specific for was not determined. Clonal expansion of both CD4+ and CD8+ blood T cells was observed from baseline to week 6 at doses 0.1 to 3.0 mg/kg.

Via the germline V gene, CDR1 is MNHEY and CDR2 SVGAGI. Germline trimming: 6 bases from V, 6 bases from J; junction bases outside gene matches: 7. The CDR3 holds 14 amino acids from the cysteine to the phenylalanine. Of the read, only the CDR3 DNA is kept; its 42 bases are in frame from base 1. The sequence came from an adult with an advanced solid tumor such as melanoma, head and neck, liver or kidney cancer. The receptor chain draws on TRBV6-5 and TRBJ2-5, with TRBD2 identical over 10 junction bases. The sample consisted of CD4+ or CD8+ T cells sorted from blood, taken in a trial of the OX40 agonist ivuxolimab. At the DNA level, the sequence is TGTGCCAGCAGGTCTAGCGGGGGTGGACAGACCCAGTACTTC. This encodes CASRSSGGGQTQYF.